The sequence of this T cell receptor beta chain was determined in a study of T cells in localized non-small cell lung cancer. General study points: There was higher T cell clonality in uninvolved adjacent lung than in tumor, and it was highest there.

In its sample, this clone was seen a few times. The antigen is unknown. The V gene end was trimmed by 7 bases and the J gene end by 3 bases; junction bases not matched to a gene: 10. This CDR3 is built from 15 residues. Germline lookup yields CDR1 MNHNY and CDR2 SVGAGI (reference sequence). Generated by immunoSEQ multiplex PCR, the TCRdb table keeps only in-frame clones and is missing some. The sample includes 130,000 or so clones, roughly 90% of them seen just once. This sequence originates from a female donor of 60 years or more with stage I lung adenocarcinoma. The V and J genes are TRBV6-6 and TRBJ2-7, with 9 positions matching TRBD2. Material: peripheral blood, obtained before any cancer treatment. CDR3 region: CASNGASGTFYEQYF. The CDR3 DNA reads TGTGCCAGCAATGGGGCTAGCGGGACGTTCTACGAGCAGTACTTC.